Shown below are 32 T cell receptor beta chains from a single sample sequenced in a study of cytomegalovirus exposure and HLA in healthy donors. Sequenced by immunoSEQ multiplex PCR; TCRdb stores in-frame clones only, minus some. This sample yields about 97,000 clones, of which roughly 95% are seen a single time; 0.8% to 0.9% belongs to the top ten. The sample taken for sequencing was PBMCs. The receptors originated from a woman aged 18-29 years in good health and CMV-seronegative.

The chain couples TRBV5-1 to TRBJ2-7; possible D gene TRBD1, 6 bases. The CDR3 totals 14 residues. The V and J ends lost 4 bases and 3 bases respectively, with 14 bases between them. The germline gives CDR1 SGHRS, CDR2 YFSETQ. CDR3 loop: CASSPRDKFYEQYF. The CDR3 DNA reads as TGCGCCAGCAGCCCCCGGGACAAGTTCTACGAGCAGTACTTC.

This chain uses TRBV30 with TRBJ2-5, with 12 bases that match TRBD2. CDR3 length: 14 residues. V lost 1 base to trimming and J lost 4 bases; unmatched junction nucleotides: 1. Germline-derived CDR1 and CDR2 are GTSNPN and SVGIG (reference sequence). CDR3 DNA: TGTGCCTGGAGTGCGACTAGCGGGGGAGAGACCCAGTACTTC. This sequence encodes CAWSATSGGETQYF.

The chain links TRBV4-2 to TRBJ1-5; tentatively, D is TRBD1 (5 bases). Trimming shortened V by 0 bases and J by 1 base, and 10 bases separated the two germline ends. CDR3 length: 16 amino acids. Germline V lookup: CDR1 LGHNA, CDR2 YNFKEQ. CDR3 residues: CASSQDQRGSNQPQHF. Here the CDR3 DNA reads TGTGCCAGCAGCCAAGATCAACGGGGGAGCAATCAGCCCCAGCATTTT.

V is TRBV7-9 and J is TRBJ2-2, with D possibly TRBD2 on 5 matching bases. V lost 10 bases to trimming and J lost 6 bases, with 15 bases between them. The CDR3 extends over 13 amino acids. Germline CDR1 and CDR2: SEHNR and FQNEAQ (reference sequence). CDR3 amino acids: CANGVLGPGELFF. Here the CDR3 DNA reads TGTGCCAACGGGGTTCTCGGGCCCGGGGAGCTGTTTTTT.

The CDR3 DNA follows: TGTGCCAGCAGTGAGGGACAGGCCCTCGGCACAGATACGCAGTATTTT. It yields the protein CASSEGQALGTDTQYF. V is TRBV2 and J is TRBJ2-3, with 8 bases fitting TRBD1. The germline CDR1 and CDR2 sequences are SNHLY and FYNNEI. The V segment lost 3 bases and the J segment 1 base; nucleotides outside the gene matches: 6. The CDR3 spans 16 residues.

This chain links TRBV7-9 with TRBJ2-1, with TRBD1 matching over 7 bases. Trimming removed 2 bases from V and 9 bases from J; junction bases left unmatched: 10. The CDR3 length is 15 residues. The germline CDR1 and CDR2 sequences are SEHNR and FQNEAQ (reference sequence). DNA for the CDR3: TGTGCCAGCAGCTTAATTGGGGGCAGGGGGAGTGAGCAGTTCTTC. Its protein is CASSLIGGRGSEQFF. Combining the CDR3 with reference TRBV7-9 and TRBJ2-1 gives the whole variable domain DTGVSQNPRHKITKRGQNVTFRCDPISEHNRLYWYRQTLGQGPEFLTYFQNEAQLEKSRLLSDRFSAERPKGSFSTLEIQRTEQGDSAMYLCASSLIGGRGSEQFFGPGTRLTVL.

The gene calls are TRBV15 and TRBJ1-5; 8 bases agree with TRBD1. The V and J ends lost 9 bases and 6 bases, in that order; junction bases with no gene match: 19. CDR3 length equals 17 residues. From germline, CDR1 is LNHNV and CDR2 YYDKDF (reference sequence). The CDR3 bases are TGTGCCACTATGCTAATTCCTGACAGGGGTAGTAGTCAGCCCCAGCATTTT. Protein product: CATMLIPDRGSSQPQHF.

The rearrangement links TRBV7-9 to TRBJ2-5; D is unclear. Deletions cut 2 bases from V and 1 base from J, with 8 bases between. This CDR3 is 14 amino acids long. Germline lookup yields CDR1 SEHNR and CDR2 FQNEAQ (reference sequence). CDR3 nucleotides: TGTGCCAGCAGCTTACCTCTAGTCCAAGAGACCCAGTACTTC. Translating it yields CASSLPLVQETQYF.

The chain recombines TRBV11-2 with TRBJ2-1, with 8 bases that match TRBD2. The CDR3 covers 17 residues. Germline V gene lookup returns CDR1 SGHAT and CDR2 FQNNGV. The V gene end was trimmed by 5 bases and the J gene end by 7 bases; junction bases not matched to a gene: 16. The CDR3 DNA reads TGTGCCAGCAGCGTCCTGACTAGCCCGGGGGGGGCTAATGAGCAGTTCTTC. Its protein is CASSVLTSPGGANEQFF.

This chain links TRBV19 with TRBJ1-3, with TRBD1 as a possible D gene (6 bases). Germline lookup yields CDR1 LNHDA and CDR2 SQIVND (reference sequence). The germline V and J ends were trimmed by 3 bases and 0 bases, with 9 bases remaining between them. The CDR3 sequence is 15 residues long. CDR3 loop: CASSMLDSSGNTIYF. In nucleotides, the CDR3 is TGTGCCAGTAGTATGTTGGACAGCTCTGGAAACACCATATATTTT.

The CDR3: CASSPGRGTYGYTF. The CDR3 nucleotides read TGTGCCAGCTCACCTGGCAGGGGAACCTATGGCTACACCTTC. The chain is built from TRBV18 and TRBJ1-2; a possible D gene is TRBD1 (6 bases). This CDR3 has 14 amino acids. The germline CDR1 and CDR2 sequences are KGHSH and LQKENI. With 3 bases removed from V and 4 bases from J, the gap between germline ends came to 12 bases.

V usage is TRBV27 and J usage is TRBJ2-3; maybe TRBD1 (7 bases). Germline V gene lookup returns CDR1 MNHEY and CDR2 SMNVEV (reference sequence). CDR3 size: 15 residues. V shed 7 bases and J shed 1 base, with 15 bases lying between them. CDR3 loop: CASMDRPGGTDTQYF. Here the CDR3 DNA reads TGTGCCAGCATGGACAGGCCGGGGGGCACAGATACGCAGTATTTT.

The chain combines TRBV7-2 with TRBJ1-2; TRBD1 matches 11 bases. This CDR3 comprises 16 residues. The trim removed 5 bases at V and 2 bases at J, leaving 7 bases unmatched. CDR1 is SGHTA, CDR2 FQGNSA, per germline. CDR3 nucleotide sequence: TGTGCCAGCAGCCTTCGGACAGGGGGCGTAAACTATGGCTACACCTTC. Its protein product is CASSLRTGGVNYGYTF.

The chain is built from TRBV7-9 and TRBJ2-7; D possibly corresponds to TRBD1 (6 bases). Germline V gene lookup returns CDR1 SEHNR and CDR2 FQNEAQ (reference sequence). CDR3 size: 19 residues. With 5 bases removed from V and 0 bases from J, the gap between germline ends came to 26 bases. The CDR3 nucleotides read TGTGCCAGCAGCCCCATATTGGGGGTCAGGGGAACGATCTCCTACGAGCAGTACTTC. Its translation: CASSPILGVRGTISYEQYF. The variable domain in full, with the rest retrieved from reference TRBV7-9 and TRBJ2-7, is DTGVSQNPRHKITKRGQNVTFRCDPISEHNRLYWYRQTLGQGPEFLTYFQNEAQLEKSRLLSDRFSAERPKGSFSTLEIQRTEQGDSAMYLCASSPILGVRGTISYEQYFGPGTRLTVT.

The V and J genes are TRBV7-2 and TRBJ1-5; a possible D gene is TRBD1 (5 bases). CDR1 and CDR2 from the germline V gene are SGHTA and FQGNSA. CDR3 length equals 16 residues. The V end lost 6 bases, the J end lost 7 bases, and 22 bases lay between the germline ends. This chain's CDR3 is CASRRSGIPFGQPQHF. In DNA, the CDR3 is TGTGCCAGCAGGCGGTCAGGGATACCCTTTGGGCAGCCCCAGCATTTT. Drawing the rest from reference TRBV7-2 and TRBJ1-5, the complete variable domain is GAGVSQSPSNKVTEKGKDVELRCDPISGHTALYWYRQSLGQGLEFLIYFQGNSAPDKSGLPSDRFSAERTGGSVSTLTIQRTQQEDSAVYLCASRRSGIPFGQPQHFGDGTRLSIL.

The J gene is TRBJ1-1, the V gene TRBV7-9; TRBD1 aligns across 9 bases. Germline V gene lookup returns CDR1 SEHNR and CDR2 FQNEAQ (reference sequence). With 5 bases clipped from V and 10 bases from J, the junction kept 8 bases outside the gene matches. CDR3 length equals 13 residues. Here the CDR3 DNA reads TGTGCCAGCAGCCTGGCCCCGGGACAGGGAGCTTTCTTT. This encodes CASSLAPGQGAFF.

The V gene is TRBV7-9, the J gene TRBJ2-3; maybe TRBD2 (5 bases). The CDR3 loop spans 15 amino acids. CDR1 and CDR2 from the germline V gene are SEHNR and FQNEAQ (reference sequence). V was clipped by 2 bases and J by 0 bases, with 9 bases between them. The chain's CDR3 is CASSLYWTSTDTQYF. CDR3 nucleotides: TGTGCCAGCAGCTTATACTGGACTAGCACAGATACGCAGTATTTT.

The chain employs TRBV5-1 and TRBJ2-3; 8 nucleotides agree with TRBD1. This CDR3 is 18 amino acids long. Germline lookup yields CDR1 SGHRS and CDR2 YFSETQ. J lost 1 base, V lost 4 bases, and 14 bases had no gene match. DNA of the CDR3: TGCGCCAGCAGCCCGGGACAGGTGTCCTTCTCAGGCACAGATACGCAGTATTTT. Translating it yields CASSPGQVSFSGTDTQYF.

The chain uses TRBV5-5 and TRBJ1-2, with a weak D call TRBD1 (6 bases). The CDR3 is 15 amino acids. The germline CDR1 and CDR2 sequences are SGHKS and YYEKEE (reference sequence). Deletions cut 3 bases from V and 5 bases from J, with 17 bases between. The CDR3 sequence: CASSWATGLGYGYTF. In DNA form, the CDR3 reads TGTGCCAGCAGCTGGGCCACAGGGCTGGGGTATGGCTACACCTTC.

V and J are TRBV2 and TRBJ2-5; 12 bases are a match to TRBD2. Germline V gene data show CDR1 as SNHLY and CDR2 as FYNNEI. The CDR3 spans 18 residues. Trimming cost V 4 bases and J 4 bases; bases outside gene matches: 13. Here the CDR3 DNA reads TGTGCCAGCAGTGGAAGTACTAGCGGGGGGCCGGCGGCAGAGACCCAGTACTTC. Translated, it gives CASSGSTSGGPAAETQYF.

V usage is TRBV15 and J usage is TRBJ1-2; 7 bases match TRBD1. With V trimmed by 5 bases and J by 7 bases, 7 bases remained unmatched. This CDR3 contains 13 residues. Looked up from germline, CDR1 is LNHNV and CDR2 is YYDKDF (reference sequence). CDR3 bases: TGTGCCACCAGCGGAAGACAGGGAGGTGGCTACACCTTC. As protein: CATSGRQGGGYTF.

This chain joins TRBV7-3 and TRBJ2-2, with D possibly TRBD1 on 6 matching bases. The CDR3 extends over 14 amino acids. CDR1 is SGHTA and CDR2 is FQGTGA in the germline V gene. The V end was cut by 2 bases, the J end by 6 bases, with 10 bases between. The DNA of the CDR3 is TGTGCCAGCAGCTTAGAGAAGGGGGCCGGGGAGCTGTTTTTT. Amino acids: CASSLEKGAGELFF.

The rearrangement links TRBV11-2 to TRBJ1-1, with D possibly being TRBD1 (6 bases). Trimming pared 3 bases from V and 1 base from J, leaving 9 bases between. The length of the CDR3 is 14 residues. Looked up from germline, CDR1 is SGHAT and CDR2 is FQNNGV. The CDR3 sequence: CASSFGGRNTEAFF. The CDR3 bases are TGTGCCAGCAGCTTCGGGGGGCGGAACACTGAAGCTTTCTTT. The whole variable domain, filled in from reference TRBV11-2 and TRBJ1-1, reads EAGVAQSPRYKIIEKRQSVAFWCNPISGHATLYWYQQILGQGPKLLIQFQNNGVVDDSQLPKDRFSAERLKGVDSTLKIQPAKLEDSAVYLCASSFGGRNTEAFFGQGTRLTVV.

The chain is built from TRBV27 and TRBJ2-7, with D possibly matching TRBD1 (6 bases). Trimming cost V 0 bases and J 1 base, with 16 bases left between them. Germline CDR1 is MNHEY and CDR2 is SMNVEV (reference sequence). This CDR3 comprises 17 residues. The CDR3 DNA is TGTGCCAGCAGTTTATCTTTGAGGGGGAAGGCGTCCTACGAGCAGTACTTC. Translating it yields CASSLSLRGKASYEQYF.

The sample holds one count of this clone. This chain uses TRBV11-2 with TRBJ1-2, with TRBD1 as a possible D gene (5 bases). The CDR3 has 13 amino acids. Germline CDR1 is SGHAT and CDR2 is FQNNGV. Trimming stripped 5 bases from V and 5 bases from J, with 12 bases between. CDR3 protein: CASSPKEGYGYTF. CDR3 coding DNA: TGTGCCAGCAGCCCCAAGGAGGGGTATGGCTACACCTTC.

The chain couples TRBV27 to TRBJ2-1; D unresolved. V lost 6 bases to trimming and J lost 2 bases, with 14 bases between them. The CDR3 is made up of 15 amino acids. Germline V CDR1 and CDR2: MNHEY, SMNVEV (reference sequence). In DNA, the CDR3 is TGTGCCAGCAGCCCCGCAGCAGGTCCCTACAATGAGCAGTTCTTC. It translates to CASSPAAGPYNEQFF.

The CDR3 region has the DNA TGTGCCATCAACCGTCCGACTAGCGGGGGGGCCTATTACGAGCAGTACTTC. Translation: CAINRPTSGGAYYEQYF. V and J are TRBV10-3 and TRBJ2-7; 14 positions match TRBD2. The CDR3 contains 17 residues. The V gene end was trimmed by 7 bases and the J gene end by 4 bases; junction bases not matched to a gene: 12. The V gene's germline CDR1 is ENHRY and CDR2 SYGVKD.

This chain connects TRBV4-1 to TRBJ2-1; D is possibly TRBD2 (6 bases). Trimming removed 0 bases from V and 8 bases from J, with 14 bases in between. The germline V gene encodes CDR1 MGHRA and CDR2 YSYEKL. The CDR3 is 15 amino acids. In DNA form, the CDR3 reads TGCGCCAGCAGCCAAGACGGGAGCCCCTGGGATGAGCAGTTCTTC. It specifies CASSQDGSPWDEQFF.

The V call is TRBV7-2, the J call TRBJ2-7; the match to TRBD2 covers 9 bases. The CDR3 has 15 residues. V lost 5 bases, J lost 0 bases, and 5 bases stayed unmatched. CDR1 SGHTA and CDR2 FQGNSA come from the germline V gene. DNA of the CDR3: TGTGCCAGCAGCGACAGAGCGGGGGGCTCCTACGAGCAGTACTTC. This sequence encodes CASSDRAGGSYEQYF.

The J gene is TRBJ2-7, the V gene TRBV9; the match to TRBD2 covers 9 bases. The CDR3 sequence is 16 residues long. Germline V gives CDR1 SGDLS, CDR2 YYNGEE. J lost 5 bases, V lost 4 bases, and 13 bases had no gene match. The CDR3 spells CASSPPQRGVFHEQYF. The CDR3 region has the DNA TGTGCCAGCAGCCCCCCTCAGCGGGGGGTGTTCCACGAGCAGTACTTC. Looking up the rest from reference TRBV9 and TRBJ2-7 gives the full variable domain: DSGVTQTPKHLITATGQRVTLRCSPRSGDLSVYWYQQSLDQGLQFLIQYYNGEERAKGNILERFSAQQFPDLHSELNLSSLELGDSALYFCASSPPQRGVFHEQYFGPGTRLTVT.

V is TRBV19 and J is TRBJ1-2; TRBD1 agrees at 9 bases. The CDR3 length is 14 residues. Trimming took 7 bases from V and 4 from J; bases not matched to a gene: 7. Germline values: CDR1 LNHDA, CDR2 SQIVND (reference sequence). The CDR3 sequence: CASTRDRVTYGYTF. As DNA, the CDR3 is TGTGCCAGTACACGGGACAGGGTAACCTATGGCTACACCTTC.

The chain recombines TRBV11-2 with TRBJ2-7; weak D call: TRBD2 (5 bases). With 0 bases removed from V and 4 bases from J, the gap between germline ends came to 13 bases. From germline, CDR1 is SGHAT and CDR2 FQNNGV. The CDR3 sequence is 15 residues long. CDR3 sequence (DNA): TGTGCCAGCAGCTTAGATCGGCTAGGCGGGTACGAGCAGTACTTC. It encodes CASSLDRLGGYEQYF.